This TCR beta chain emerged from a study of control samples from healthy donors and cancer patients (TCRdb year 2020). Via the germline V gene, CDR1 is SQVTM and CDR2 ANQGSEA. Trimmed from V: 4 bases; trimmed from J: 7 bases; junction bases lacking a gene match: 5. Measured from the cysteine to the phenylalanine, the CDR3 is 14 residues long. The CDR3 DNA has 42 bases and is translated from base 1. About this clone: The antigen this receptor binds is unknown. No base quality information exists; no much larger clone differs at one position.

Library construction relied on the immunoSEQ multiplex PCR assay. Not all clones reach the TCRdb copy of this immuneACCESS table, which keeps in-frame sequences only. Checked studies attribute under half of the gap to unresolved V genes and leave the rest unexplained. In this sample the table shows roughly 130,000 clones, roughly 94% of which occur a single time. The ten largest clonotypes hold over 12% of the sample. This sequence uses TRBV29-1 and TRBJ1-6; TRBD1 fits 9 bases in the junction. The specimen sequenced was PBMCs. The origin of this receptor is a man in his 60s with colorectal cancer. CDR3 region: CSVGGDRENSPLHF. The nucleotide sequence reads TGCAGCGTTGGGGGGGACAGGGAGAATTCACCCCTCCACTTT.